The 23 T cell receptor beta chains given below trace back to one sample, sequenced in a study of Ad26.COV2.S vaccination and SARS-CoV-2 variants. TCRdb keeps only in-frame clones here, not all; method: immunoSEQ multiplex PCR. The table has more than 300,000 clones, about 87% seen once. Described treatment: some 20 received Ad26.COV2.S at low or high dose, single or two shots; 5 received placebo; per-sample allocation not given. Following the first vaccine or placebo injection, samples were taken on day 63. The sequencing here drew on peripheral blood, taken in a trial of Ad26.COV2.S vaccine versus placebo. The receptors derive from a person between 18 and 59 years old who received the Ad26.COV2.S COVID-19 vaccine or a placebo.

This chain uses TRBV5-1 with TRBJ2-7, with 9 positions matching TRBD2. This CDR3 comprises 16 residues. The germline CDR1 and CDR2 sequences are SGHRS and YFSETQ. The junction had 13 bases not matched to a gene; V was cut back by 4 bases and J by 5 bases. CDR3 region: CASSPGGVAGANEQYF. The CDR3 DNA reads TGCGCCAGCAGCCCCGGCGGGGTAGCGGGAGCCAACGAGCAGTACTTC.

The CDR3 loop is CASSVATHRDGEQFF. In DNA, the CDR3 is TGTGCCAGCAGCGTGGCCACACACAGGGACGGGGAGCAGTTCTTC. V is TRBV9 and J is TRBJ2-1, with D perhaps matching TRBD1 (6 bases). CDR1 is SGDLS, CDR2 YYNGEE, per germline. V was pared by 2 bases and J by 10 bases, with 19 bases between. The CDR3 covers 15 residues.

There are a few counts of this clone. This rearrangement joins TRBV12-3 or TRBV12-4 to TRBJ1-1; 9 bases are shared with TRBD1. CDR3 size: 12 residues. V shed 8 bases, J shed 6 bases, and the junction held 4 bases outside the gene matches. The DNA of the CDR3 is TGTGCCAGCCTAACAGGGGGCGCTGAAGCTTTCTTT. This codes for CASLTGGAEAFF.

This chain connects TRBV18 to TRBJ2-7, with D unresolved. CDR1 KGHSH and CDR2 LQKENI come from the germline V gene. Trimming removed 2 bases from V and 3 bases from J, with 5 bases in between. This CDR3 spans 12 amino acids. The CDR3 DNA reads as TGTGCCAGCTCACCATCGCGCTACGAGCAGTACTTC. As protein: CASSPSRYEQYF.

V is TRBV5-1 and J is TRBJ2-3; D remains ambiguous. V was shortened by 0 bases and J by 5 bases, with 13 bases between the two germline ends. The CDR3 runs to 15 residues. CDR1 and CDR2 from the germline V gene are SGHRS and YFSETQ. CDR3 in DNA: TGCGCCAGCAGCTTGGTAGTAGTCTCCGTAGATACGCAGTATTTT. As protein: CASSLVVVSVDTQYF.

The chain links TRBV7-3 to TRBJ2-1; 12 positions match TRBD2. CDR1 is SGHTA, CDR2 FQGTGA, per germline. The ends lost 0 bases at V and 10 bases at J; junction bases unmatched: 10. The CDR3 length is 17 residues. The CDR3 sequence is CASSLTFRLAGGKEQFF. In DNA form, the CDR3 reads TGTGCCAGCAGCTTAACATTTCGGCTAGCGGGAGGGAAAGAGCAGTTCTTC.

This clone was picked up a small number of times. The CDR3 DNA reads as TGCGCCAGCAGCCAAGAACTGCTTACGGAGACCCAGTACTTC. Its translation is CASSQELLTETQYF. V gene TRBV4-1 combines with J gene TRBJ2-5; D is undetermined. The CDR3 consists of 14 residues. Trimming removed 0 bases at V and 5 bases at J, with 10 bases between. The germline CDR1 and CDR2 sequences are MGHRA and YSYEKL.

The chain uses TRBV19 and TRBJ1-5; D call uncertain. This CDR3 comprises 16 residues. Deletions cut 6 bases from V and 0 bases from J, with 15 bases between. Germline V gene lookup returns CDR1 LNHDA and CDR2 SQIVND (reference sequence). CDR3 sequence (DNA): TGTGCCAGTAGGAGCGAGGGATTCTATAGCAATCAGCCCCAGCATTTT. Translation gives CASRSEGFYSNQPQHF.

This clone came up once. The gene calls are TRBV7-3 and TRBJ2-4; 7 nucleotides align to TRBD2. This CDR3 has 16 amino acids. V shed 5 bases and J 0 bases; nucleotides not matched to a gene: 7. The germline gives CDR1 SGHTA, CDR2 FQGTGA. DNA for the CDR3: TGTGCCAGCAGCCCCACGGGGGGACTAGCCAAAAACATTCAGTACTTC. Its translation is CASSPTGGLAKNIQYF.

This chain uses TRBV6-2 or TRBV6-3 with TRBJ2-5; D is possibly TRBD1 (5 bases). Looked up from germline, CDR1 is MNHEY and CDR2 is SVGEGT. This CDR3 spans 14 amino acids. The V gene lost 2 bases and the J gene lost 5 bases, with 12 bases spanning the gap. The CDR3 DNA follows: TGTGCCAGCAGTTACCCAGGGCGTTGGGAGACCCAGTACTTC. Its translation is CASSYPGRWETQYF.

The chain links TRBV6-4 to TRBJ1-1; unclear D gene. V was trimmed by 8 bases and J by 0 bases, leaving 10 bases between them. Germline CDR1 MRHNA, CDR2 SNTAGT. The CDR3 consists of 13 residues. In DNA form, the CDR3 reads TGTGCCAGCGGACGAACTATGAACACTGAAGCTTTCTTT. This encodes CASGRTMNTEAFF.

As concerns this clone: The sample holds other DNA sequences that translate to the same CDR3. This rearrangement joins TRBV6-1 to TRBJ1-1; possibly TRBD1 for D (5 bases). V was cut by 3 bases and J by 0 bases, with 8 bases left in between. The CDR3 length is 14 residues. Germline V gene data show CDR1 as MNHNS and CDR2 as SASEGT. CDR3 nucleotide sequence: TGTGCCAGCAGTGAGGGGCAGCTGAACACTGAAGCTTTCTTT. Its protein is CASSEGQLNTEAFF.

The genes are TRBV6-2 or TRBV6-3 and TRBJ2-1; TRBD2 aligns across 13 bases. CDR3 length equals 18 residues. V shed 4 bases and J 5 bases; nucleotides not matched to a gene: 11. The germline CDR1 and CDR2 sequences are MNHEY and SVGEGT. The CDR3 bases are TGTGCCAGCAGTTCCCCCCTGGGACTAGCGGGGACCAACAATGAGCAGTTCTTC. Encoded protein: CASSSPLGLAGTNNEQFF.

This clone was counted between two and nine times. The rearrangement joins TRBV12-5 to TRBJ1-3; D uncertain. The V and J ends lost 0 bases and 3 bases respectively, with 9 bases between them. Germline V gene sequence: CDR1 LGHNT, CDR2 FRNRAP. This CDR3 spans 15 amino acids. For the CDR3, the DNA is TGTGCTAGTGGTTTGGTACTTCTAGGTGGAAACACCATATATTTT. Its translation is CASGLVLLGGNTIYF.

The sample holds a few counts of this clone. The rearrangement uses TRBV6-6 and TRBJ1-4; unclear D gene. The V end was cut by 5 bases, the J end by 8 bases, with 18 bases between. This CDR3 has 15 residues. CDR1 MNHNY and CDR2 SVGAGI come from the germline V gene (reference sequence). The CDR3 sequence: CASSPRVAGREKLFF. As DNA, the CDR3 is TGTGCCAGCAGTCCCCGAGTTGCCGGACGAGAAAAACTGTTTTTT.

This chain connects TRBV19 to TRBJ2-1, with 9 nucleotides matching TRBD1. Unmatched junction bases numbered 4, after V lost 0 bases and J lost 1 base. CDR1 is LNHDA and CDR2 is SQIVND in the germline V gene (reference sequence). This CDR3 has 17 amino acids. In nucleotides, the CDR3 is TGTGCCAGTAGTATAGATACAGGGGGCTGGTCCTACAATGAGCAGTTCTTC. This codes for CASSIDTGGWSYNEQFF.

This clone was recorded only once. The V and J genes are TRBV28 and TRBJ1-5; 9 bases match TRBD1. The CDR3 is 15 amino acids. V lost 3 bases, J lost 5 bases, and 5 bases stayed unmatched. The V gene's germline CDR1 is MDHEN and CDR2 SYDVKM. CDR3 bases: TGTGCCAGCAGTTTTGGGGGACAGGGTTATCAGCCCCAGCATTTT. Its protein product is CASSFGGQGYQPQHF. Full variable domain (outside the CDR3, taken from reference TRBV28 and TRBJ1-5): DVKVTQSSRYLVKRTGEKVFLECVQDMDHENMFWYRQDPGLGLRLIYFSYDVKMKEKGDIPEGYSVSREKKERFSLILESASTNQTSMYLCASSFGGQGYQPQHFGDGTRLSIL.

The chain joins TRBV6-2 or TRBV6-3 to TRBJ1-6, with a weak D call TRBD1 (6 bases). The CDR3 has 18 residues. The germline V gene encodes CDR1 MNHEY and CDR2 SVGEGT. Trimming cost V 2 bases and J 9 bases, with 23 bases left between them. The CDR3 DNA reads as TGTGCCAGCAGTTACCGGACCCTAGGAGGCGGGGGCCGTTCACCCCTCCACTTT. Residues: CASSYRTLGGGGRSPLHF.

The chain couples TRBV7-2 to TRBJ2-2; D is possibly TRBD2 (6 bases). Germline V gene lookup returns CDR1 SGHTA and CDR2 FQGNSA. The CDR3 spans 15 residues. V gave up 4 bases and J gave up 5 bases, with 14 bases separating them. The CDR3 coding sequence is TGTGCCAGCAGCTCAGGGTGGACTATAACCGGGGAGCTGTTTTTT. Residues: CASSSGWTITGELFF.

This clone was picked up many times. V and J are TRBV24-1 and TRBJ2-5, with unresolved D. This CDR3 contains 14 residues. Germline V gene data show CDR1 as KGHDR and CDR2 as SFDVKD. V was trimmed by 3 bases and J by 2 bases, leaving 9 bases between them. This chain's CDR3 is CATSDADGQETQYF. The CDR3 coding sequence is TGTGCCACCAGTGATGCCGACGGACAAGAGACCCAGTACTTC.

The table lists this clone with a count of one. The chain combines TRBV5-1 with TRBJ2-7; D possibly corresponds to TRBD2 (6 bases). This CDR3 region has 11 residues. V was shortened by 2 bases and J by 8 bases, with 8 bases between the two germline ends. Germline CDR1 reads SGHRS; CDR2 reads YFSETQ. The DNA of the CDR3 is TGCGCCAGCAGCTTCGGGGGAAAGCAGTACTTC. This codes for CASSFGGKQYF.

The V call is TRBV10-3, the J call TRBJ1-5; no firm D call. The CDR3 is made up of 13 amino acids. V was pared by 4 bases and J by 4 bases, with 8 bases between. Germline CDR1 and CDR2: ENHRY and SYGVKD. CDR3 amino acids: CAISAPGNQPQHF. In DNA, the CDR3 is TGTGCCATCAGTGCCCCGGGAAATCAGCCCCAGCATTTT.

This clone has just one count. V usage is TRBV7-8 and J usage is TRBJ1-1; 8 positions match TRBD1. V shed 3 bases, J shed 0 bases, and the junction held 0 bases outside the gene matches. The CDR3 has 14 amino acids. Per the germline V gene, CDR1 is SGHVS and CDR2 is FQNEAQ. CDR3 residues: CASSLDRVNTEAFF. CDR3 nucleotides: TGTGCCAGCAGCTTGGACAGGGTGAACACTGAAGCTTTCTTT.